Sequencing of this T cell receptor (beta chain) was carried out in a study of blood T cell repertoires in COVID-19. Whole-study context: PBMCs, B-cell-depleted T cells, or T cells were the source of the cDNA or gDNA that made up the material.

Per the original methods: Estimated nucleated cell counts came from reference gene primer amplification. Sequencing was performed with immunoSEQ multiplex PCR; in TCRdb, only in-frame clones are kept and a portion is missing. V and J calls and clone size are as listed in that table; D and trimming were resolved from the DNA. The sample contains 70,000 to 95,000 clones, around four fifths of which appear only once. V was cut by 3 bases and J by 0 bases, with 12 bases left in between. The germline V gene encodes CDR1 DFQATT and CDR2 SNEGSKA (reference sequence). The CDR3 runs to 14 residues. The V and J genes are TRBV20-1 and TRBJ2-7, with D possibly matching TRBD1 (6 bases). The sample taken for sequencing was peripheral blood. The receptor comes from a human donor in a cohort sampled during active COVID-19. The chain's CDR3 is CSASRDRSSYEQYF. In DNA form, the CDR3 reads TGCAGTGCTAGTAGAGACAGGAGCTCCTACGAGCAGTACTTC.